A single sample gave rise to the 3 T cell receptor beta chains below, sequenced in a study of shared clonotypes between healthy human individuals. Naive CD8 cells were CD45RO-negative, positively selected for CCR7, excluding terminally differentiated effector memory CD45RA+ cells. Method: immunoSEQ multiplex PCR; TCRdb's copy keeps in-frame clones and lacks some. Found here are some 2.1 million clones, roughly 95% of them singletons; the top ten hold more than 1.5%. The sequenced sample consisted of naive CD8+ T cells from PBMCs. Every receptor here comes from a man aged 18 to 29 in good health. Some clones in this sample may be carry-over from other donors' samples.

The chain has TRBV14 and TRBJ1-2; D is perhaps TRBD1 (6 bases). This CDR3 comprises 14 residues. Trimming removed 5 bases from V and 4 bases from J, with 14 bases in between. Germline CDR1 reads SGHDN; CDR2 reads FVKESK. In nucleotides, the CDR3 is TGTGCCAGCAGCTCCGGGACATTCATCTATGGCTACACCTTC. Translation gives CASSSGTFIYGYTF.

This clone was seen just once. The chain carries TRBV15 and TRBJ2-3; D possibly uses TRBD1 or TRBD2 (6 bases each). Trimming cost V 5 bases and J 1 base, with 13 bases left between them. Germline V gene data show CDR1 as LNHNV and CDR2 as YYDKDF (reference sequence). The CDR3 totals 15 residues. The CDR3 region has the DNA TGTGCCACCAGCCGAAGGGGGGTTGGCACAGATACGCAGTATTTT. It translates to CATSRRGVGTDTQYF.

The rearrangement uses TRBV11-3 and TRBJ2-1; TRBD2 matches 11 bases. Germline CDR1 and CDR2: SGHNT and YENEEA. CDR3 length equals 16 residues. Losses at the gene ends were 5 bases for V and 2 bases for J; bases not matched to a gene: 5. The CDR3 protein is CASSMRLAGTYNEQFF. CDR3 DNA: TGTGCCAGCAGCATGAGACTAGCGGGAACCTACAATGAGCAGTTCTTC.